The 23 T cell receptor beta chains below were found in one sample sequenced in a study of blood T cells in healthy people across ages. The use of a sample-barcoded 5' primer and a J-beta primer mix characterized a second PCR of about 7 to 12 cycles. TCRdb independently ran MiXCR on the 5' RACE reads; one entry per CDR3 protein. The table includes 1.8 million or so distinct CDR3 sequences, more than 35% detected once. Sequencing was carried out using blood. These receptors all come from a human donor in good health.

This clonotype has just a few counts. The CDR3 region has the DNA TGCGCCAGCAGCCAAGAGGTTTCGGGGGGTGGACTTGGTGGCTACACCTTC. This gives the protein CASSQEVSGGGLGGYTF. The chain combines TRBV4-1 with TRBJ1-2; TRBD1 is a possible D gene (5 bases). Germline V gives CDR1 MGHRA, CDR2 YSYEKL. The germline V and J ends were trimmed by 0 bases and 7 bases, with 21 bases remaining between them. The CDR3 is 17 residues long.

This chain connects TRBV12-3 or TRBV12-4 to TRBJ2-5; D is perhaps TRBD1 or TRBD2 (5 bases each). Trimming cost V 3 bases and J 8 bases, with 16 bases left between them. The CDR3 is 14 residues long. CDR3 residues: CASSFAGLGDTQYF. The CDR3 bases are TGTGCCAGCAGTTTCGCAGGGCTGGGGGACACCCAGTACTTC.

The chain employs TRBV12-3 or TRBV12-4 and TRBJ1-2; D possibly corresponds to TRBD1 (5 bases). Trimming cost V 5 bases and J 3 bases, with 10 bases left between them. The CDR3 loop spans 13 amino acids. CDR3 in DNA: TGTGCCAGCAGTCCTCTACAGGACTATGGCTACACCTTC. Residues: CASSPLQDYGYTF.

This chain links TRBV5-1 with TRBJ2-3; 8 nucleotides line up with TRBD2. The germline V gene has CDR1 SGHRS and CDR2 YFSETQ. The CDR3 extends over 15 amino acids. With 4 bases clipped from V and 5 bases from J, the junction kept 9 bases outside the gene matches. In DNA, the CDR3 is TGCGCCAGCAGCCAGAGTAGCGGGGCAGGAGATACGCAGTATTTT. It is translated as CASSQSSGAGDTQYF.

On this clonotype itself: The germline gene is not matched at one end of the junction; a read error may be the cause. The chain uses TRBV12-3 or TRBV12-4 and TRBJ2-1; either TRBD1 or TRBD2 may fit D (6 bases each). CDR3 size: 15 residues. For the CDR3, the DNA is TGTGCCGGCAGTTTAACCGGGGGCAACCACAATGAGCAGTTCTTC. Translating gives CAGSLTGGNHNEQFF.

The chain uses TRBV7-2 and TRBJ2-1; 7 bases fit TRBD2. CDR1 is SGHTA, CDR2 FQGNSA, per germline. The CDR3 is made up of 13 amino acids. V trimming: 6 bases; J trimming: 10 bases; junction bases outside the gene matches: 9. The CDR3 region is CASREAGPQEQFF. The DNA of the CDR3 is TGTGCCAGCAGAGAAGCGGGGCCTCAGGAGCAGTTCTTC. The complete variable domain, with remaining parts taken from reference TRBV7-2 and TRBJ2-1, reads GAGVSQSPSNKVTEKGKDVELRCDPISGHTALYWYRQSLGQGLEFLIYFQGNSAPDKSGLPSDRFSAERTGGSVSTLTIQRTQQEDSAVYLCASREAGPQEQFFGPGTRLTVL.

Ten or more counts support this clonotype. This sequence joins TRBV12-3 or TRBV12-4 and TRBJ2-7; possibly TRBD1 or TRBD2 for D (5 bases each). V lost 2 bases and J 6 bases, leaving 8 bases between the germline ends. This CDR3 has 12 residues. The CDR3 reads CASSLWGSEQYF. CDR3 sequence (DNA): TGTGCCAGCAGTTTATGGGGGAGCGAGCAGTACTTC.

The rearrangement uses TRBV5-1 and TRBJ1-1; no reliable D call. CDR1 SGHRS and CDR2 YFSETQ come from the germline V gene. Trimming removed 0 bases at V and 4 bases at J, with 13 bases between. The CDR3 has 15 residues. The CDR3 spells CASSLAIGVTTEAFF. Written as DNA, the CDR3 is TGCGCCAGCAGCTTGGCCATCGGGGTGACCACTGAAGCTTTCTTT.

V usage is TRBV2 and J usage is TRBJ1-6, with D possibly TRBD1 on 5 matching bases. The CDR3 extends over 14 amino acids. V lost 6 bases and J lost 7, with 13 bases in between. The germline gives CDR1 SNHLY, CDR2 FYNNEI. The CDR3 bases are TGTGCCAGCAGGCTGAGACAGCCGAATTCACCCCTCCACTTT. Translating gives CASRLRQPNSPLHF.

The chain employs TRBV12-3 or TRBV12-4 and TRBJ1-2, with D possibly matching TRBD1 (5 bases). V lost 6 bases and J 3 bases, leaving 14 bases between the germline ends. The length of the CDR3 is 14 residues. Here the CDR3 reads CASRLPGTDYGYTF. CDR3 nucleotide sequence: TGTGCCAGCAGGTTACCTGGGACGGACTATGGCTACACCTTC.

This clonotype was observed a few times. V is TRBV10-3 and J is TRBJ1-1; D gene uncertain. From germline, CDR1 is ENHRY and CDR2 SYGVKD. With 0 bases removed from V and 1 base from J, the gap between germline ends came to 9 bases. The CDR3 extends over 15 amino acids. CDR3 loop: CAISESPGTNTEAFF. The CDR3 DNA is TGTGCCATCAGTGAGTCGCCGGGAACGAACACTGAAGCTTTCTTT.

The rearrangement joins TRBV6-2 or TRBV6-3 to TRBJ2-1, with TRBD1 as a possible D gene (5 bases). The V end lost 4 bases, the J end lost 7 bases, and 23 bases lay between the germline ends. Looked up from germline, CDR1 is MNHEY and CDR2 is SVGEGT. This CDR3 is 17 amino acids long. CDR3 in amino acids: CASSSPDRSLRGNEQFF. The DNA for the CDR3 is TGTGCCAGCAGTTCCCCTGACAGAAGCCTTCGTGGAAATGAGCAGTTCTTC.

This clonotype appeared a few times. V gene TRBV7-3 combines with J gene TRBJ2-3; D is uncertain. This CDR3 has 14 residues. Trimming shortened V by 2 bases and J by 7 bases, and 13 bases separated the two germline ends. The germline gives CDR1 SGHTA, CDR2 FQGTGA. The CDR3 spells CASSLGRGTNTQYF. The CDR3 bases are TGTGCCAGCAGCTTAGGTCGTGGAACTAATACGCAGTATTTT.

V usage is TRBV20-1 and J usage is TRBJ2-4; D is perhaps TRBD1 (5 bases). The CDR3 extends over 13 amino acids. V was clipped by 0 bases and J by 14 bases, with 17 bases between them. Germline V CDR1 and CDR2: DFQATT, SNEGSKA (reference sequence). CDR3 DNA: TGCAGTGCTAGAGATGAGTTCCAGGGAACCAAGTACTTC. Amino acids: CSARDEFQGTKYF.

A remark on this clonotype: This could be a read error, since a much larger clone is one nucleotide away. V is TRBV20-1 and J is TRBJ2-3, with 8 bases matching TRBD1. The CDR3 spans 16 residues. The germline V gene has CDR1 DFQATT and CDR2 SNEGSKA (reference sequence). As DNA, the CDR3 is TGCAGTGCTAGCGTCGGCAGGGGGCTTAGCACAGGTACGCAGTATTTT. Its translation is CSASVGRGLSTGTQYF.

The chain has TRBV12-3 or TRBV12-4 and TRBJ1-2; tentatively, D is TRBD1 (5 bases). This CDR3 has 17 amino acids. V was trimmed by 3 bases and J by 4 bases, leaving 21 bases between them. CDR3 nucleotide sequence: TGTGCCAGCAGTTTTGTGGGACCCTCTTATGGGGGCTATGGCTACACCTTC. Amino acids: CASSFVGPSYGGYGYTF.

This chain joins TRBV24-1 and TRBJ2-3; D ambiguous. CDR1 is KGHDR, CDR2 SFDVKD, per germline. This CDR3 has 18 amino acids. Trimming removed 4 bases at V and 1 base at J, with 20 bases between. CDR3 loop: CATSERLVSLGGTDTQYF. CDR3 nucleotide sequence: TGTGCCACCAGTGAGCGGCTCGTTTCATTGGGTGGCACAGATACGCAGTATTTT.

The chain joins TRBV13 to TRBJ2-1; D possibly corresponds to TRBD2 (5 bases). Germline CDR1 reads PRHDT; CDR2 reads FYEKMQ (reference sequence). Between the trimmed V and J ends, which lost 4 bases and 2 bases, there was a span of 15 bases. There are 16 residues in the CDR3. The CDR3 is CASSSRGLLAYNEQFF. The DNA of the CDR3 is TGTGCCAGCAGCTCCCGGGGTCTGCTAGCCTACAATGAGCAGTTCTTC. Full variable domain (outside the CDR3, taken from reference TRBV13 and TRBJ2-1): AAGVIQSPRHLIKEKRETATLKCYPIPRHDTVYWYQQGPGQDPQFLISFYEKMQSDKGSIPDRFSAQQFSDYHSELNMSSLELGDSALYFCASSSRGLLAYNEQFFGPGTRLTVL.

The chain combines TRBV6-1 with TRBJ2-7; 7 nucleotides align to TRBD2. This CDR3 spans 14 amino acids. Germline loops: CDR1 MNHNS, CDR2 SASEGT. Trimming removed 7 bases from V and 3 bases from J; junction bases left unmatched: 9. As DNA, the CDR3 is TGTGCCAGCATTATCATAGCGGGTGGCTACGAGCAGTACTTC. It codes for CASIIIAGGYEQYF.

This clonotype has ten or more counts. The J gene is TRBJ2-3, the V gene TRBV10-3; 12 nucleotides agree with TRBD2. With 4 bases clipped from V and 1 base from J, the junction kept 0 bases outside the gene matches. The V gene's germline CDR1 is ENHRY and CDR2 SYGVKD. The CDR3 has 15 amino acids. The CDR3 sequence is CAISGLAGGTDTQYF. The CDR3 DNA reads TGTGCCATCAGTGGACTAGCGGGGGGCACAGATACGCAGTATTTT.

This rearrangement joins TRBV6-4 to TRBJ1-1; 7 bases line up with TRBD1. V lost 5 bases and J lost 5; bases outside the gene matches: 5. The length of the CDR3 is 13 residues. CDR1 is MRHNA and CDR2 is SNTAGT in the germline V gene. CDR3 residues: CASSPDRRTEAFF. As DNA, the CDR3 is TGTGCCAGCAGTCCGGACAGGAGGACTGAAGCTTTCTTT.

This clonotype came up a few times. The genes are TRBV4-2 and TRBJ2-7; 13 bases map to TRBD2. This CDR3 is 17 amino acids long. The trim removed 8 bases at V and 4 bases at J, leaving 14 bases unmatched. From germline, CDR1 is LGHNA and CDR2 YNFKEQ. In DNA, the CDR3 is TGTGCCAGCTCCCTTACTAGCGGGGGGGCCCCGGATTACGAGCAGTACTTC. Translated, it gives CASSLTSGGAPDYEQYF.

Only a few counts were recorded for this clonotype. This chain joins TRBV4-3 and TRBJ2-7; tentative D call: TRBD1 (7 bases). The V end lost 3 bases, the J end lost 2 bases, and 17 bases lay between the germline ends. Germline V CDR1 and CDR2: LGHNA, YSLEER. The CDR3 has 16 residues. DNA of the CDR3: TGCGCCAGCAGCCAGGATTGGAGGGGGCGCCCCTACGAGCAGTACTTC. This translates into CASSQDWRGRPYEQYF.